This T cell receptor (beta chain) originates from a study of OX40 agonist ivuxolimab in advanced cancers. In the study overall: Dose-escalation patients were diagnosed with hepatocellular carcinoma, melanoma, renal cell cancer or head and neck cancer.

Patients were ineligible given autoimmune disease history or systemic immunosuppression. Measured with immunoSEQ multiplex PCR; TCRdb has only the in-frame clones, and not every one. The table records 42,000 or so clones, approximately 84% of them present only once. Germline V CDR1 and CDR2: SGHVS, FQNEAQ. V lost 1 base and J 2 bases, leaving 8 bases between the germline ends. This CDR3 is 14 amino acids long. The receptor's source is an adult with an advanced solid tumor such as melanoma, head and neck, liver or kidney cancer. The chain joins TRBV7-8 to TRBJ1-2, with unresolved D. The specimen was CD4+ or CD8+ T cells sorted from blood, collected in a trial of the OX40 agonist ivuxolimab. The CDR3 DNA reads as TGTGCCAGCAGCTTAGGTTCAGCGAACTATGGCTACACCTTC. This translates into CASSLGSANYGYTF.